This TCR beta chain originates from a study of PD-1 blockade in classical Hodgkin lymphoma. The overall study: The study gave patients nivolumab 3 mg/kg intravenously every 2 weeks. Regarding the study as a whole: Any patient who commenced nivolumab under 1 year after ASCT was excluded. CD4+ TCR diversity rose significantly by C4D1, and CD8+ TCR diversity did not.

The length of the CDR3 is 15 residues. CDR1 and CDR2 from the germline V gene are SGDLS and YYNGEE. Trimming pared 4 bases from V and 0 bases from J, leaving 12 bases between. Specified time point: cycle 4 day 1 (C4D1), after 6 weeks of nivolumab. Every single patient, without exception, relapsed after autologous stem cell transplantation, and brentuximab vedotin exposure varied. Purified CD4+ T cells were obtained from thawed PBMCs through magnetic negative selection. A word on this clone: Its antigen is undetermined.

TCRdb's table, derived via immunoSEQ multiplex PCR, lists solely in-frame clones and lacks some. The sample contains 25,000 to 30,000 clones, around 85% of which appear only once. This sequence joins TRBV9 and TRBJ2-3; D is unclear. This material consisted of CD4+ T cells from blood, taken before the fourth cycle of nivolumab. This clonotype was obtained from a human donor with classical Hodgkin lymphoma. The CDR3 protein is CASSPGAISTDTQYF. DNA of the CDR3: TGTGCCAGCAGCCCCGGAGCTATTAGCACAGATACGCAGTATTTT.